This TCR beta chain stems from a study of cytomegalovirus exposure and HLA in healthy donors. Study-wide context: From approximately 170 million T cells, an earlier analysis saw approximately 110 million unique TCR beta sequences. Whole-study results and caveats: Cytomegalovirus status, reportedly, was diagnosed with high specificity and sensitivity by the classifier. An analysis done earlier found most TCR beta V segments productive about 87% or about 30% of the time. Researchers counted around 170 TCR beta chains as cytomegalovirus-associated.

V was clipped by 8 bases and J by 2 bases, with 18 bases between them. The CDR3 consists of 16 residues. Germline lookup yields CDR1 ENHRY and CDR2 SYGVKD. Turning to this clone: As yet, its antigen is unknown.

The primer mix had 60 Vbeta and 13 Jbeta primers. Sequencing used immunoSEQ multiplex PCR; TCRdb keeps in-frame clones, though not all of them. The sample has over 100,000 clones, roughly 80% seen once; the top ten hold roughly 2.6%. Sequencing used PBMCs. V is TRBV10-3 and J is TRBJ2-2; D possibly corresponds to TRBD2 (5 bases). The source of this sequence is a female donor in good health and CMV-seronegative. CDR3 protein: CAIRANSGGNTGELFF. The CDR3 coding sequence is TGTGCCATCCGTGCGAACTCCGGAGGAAACACCGGGGAGCTGTTTTTT.